These 9 T cell receptor beta chains originate from one sample sequenced in a study of response to subunit inactivated influenza vaccine. MiXCR, applied by TCRdb to the RT-PCR reads, yields one record per CDR3 protein. The table includes 500,000 to 600,000 distinct CDR3 sequences, about 7.6% detected once. Sequences were derived from PBMCs from blood, sampled less than 30 months after vaccination. These receptors came from a man aged 45-69 years who received an inactivated influenza vaccine.

This clonotype has just a few counts. The V gene is TRBV12-3 or TRBV12-4, the J gene TRBJ1-6, with TRBD1 identical over 9 bases. Unmatched junction bases numbered 7, after V lost 6 bases and J lost 10 bases. This CDR3 contains 14 residues. The CDR3 spells CASRTGGAGSPLHF. DNA for the CDR3: TGTGCCAGCAGAACAGGGGGCGCGGGGTCACCCCTCCACTTT.

This clonotype occurred many times. The CDR3 DNA reads as TGCGCCAGCAGCCTTGAGACACATTCCTACGAGCAGTACTTC. Its protein is CASSLETHSYEQYF. The chain links TRBV5-1 to TRBJ2-7; D unclear. Trimming pared 4 bases from V and 1 base from J, leaving 12 bases between. Germline V gene sequence: CDR1 SGHRS, CDR2 YFSETQ. There are 14 residues in the CDR3.

The chain carries TRBV7-9 and TRBJ1-1; D is undetermined. The V gene lost 5 bases and the J gene lost 0 bases, with 13 bases spanning the gap. Germline V gives CDR1 SEHNR, CDR2 FQNEAQ (reference sequence). This CDR3 is 15 amino acids long. CDR3 amino acids: CASSPQAVLNTEAFF. For the CDR3, the DNA is TGTGCCAGCAGCCCCCAAGCGGTCCTGAACACTGAAGCTTTCTTT.

Remarks on this clonotype: Lacking the conserved final phenylalanine or tryptophan, this CDR3 likely reflects a read error. The V gene is TRBV6-2 or TRBV6-3, the J gene TRBJ2-1; D possibly matches TRBD1 or TRBD2 (6 bases each). CDR1 and CDR2 (germline): MNHEY, SVGEGT. There are 14 residues in the CDR3. Trimming took off 5 bases at V and 3 bases at J, with 11 bases between the two ends. The CDR3 is CASSHGGGYNEQFS. The DNA of the CDR3 is TGTGCCAGCAGTCACGGAGGGGGCTACAATGAGCAGTTCTCC.

Ten or more counts support this clonotype. The J gene is TRBJ2-5, the V gene TRBV3-1; either TRBD1 or TRBD2 may supply D (5 bases each). CDR1 and CDR2 from the germline V gene are LGHDT and YNNKEL (reference sequence). Trimming cost V 4 bases and J 4 bases, with 7 bases left between them. This CDR3 is 12 amino acids long. The CDR3 DNA follows: TGTGCCAGCAGCCCTGGGGGAGAGACCCAGTACTTC. Translation gives CASSPGGETQYF.

The rearrangement uses TRBV6-6 and TRBJ1-2, with TRBD1 as a possible D gene (5 bases). The CDR3 spans 13 residues. With 0 bases removed from V and 8 bases from J, the gap between germline ends came to 10 bases. Germline CDR1 MNHNY, CDR2 SVGAGI (reference sequence). The CDR3 reads CASSYSGQGGYTF. The CDR3 DNA reads as TGTGCCAGCAGTTACTCGGGCCAGGGAGGCTACACCTTC.

The chain recombines TRBV24-1 with TRBJ2-6; the match to TRBD2 covers 11 bases. After removal of 2 bases from V and 2 bases from J, the junction contained 10 bases not matched to a gene. CDR3 size: 20 residues. From germline, CDR1 is KGHDR and CDR2 SFDVKD. The CDR3 DNA reads as TGTGCCACCAGTGATTCTTTAGCGGGAGGGCCCATCCCTGGGGCCAACGTCCTGACTTTC. Its protein is CATSDSLAGGPIPGANVLTF.

This clonotype was picked up many times. This sequence joins TRBV7-2 and TRBJ1-2; 9 nucleotides match TRBD1. Germline assignment: CDR1 SGHTA and CDR2 FQGNSA. The trim removed 10 bases at V and 7 bases at J, leaving 10 bases unmatched. The CDR3 is 13 residues long. The CDR3 DNA is TGTGCCATCACAGGGGGCGCCGGTGGTGGCTACACCTTC. Protein product: CAITGGAGGGYTF.

This chain uses TRBV9 with TRBJ1-1, with 7 positions matching TRBD1. The CDR3 length is 15 residues. V shed 4 bases and J 4 bases; nucleotides not matched to a gene: 10. Germline assignment: CDR1 SGDLS and CDR2 YYNGEE. The CDR3 reads CASSREGGASTEAFF. In DNA, the CDR3 is TGTGCCAGCAGCAGAGAAGGGGGCGCGAGCACTGAAGCTTTCTTT.